A selection of T cell receptor beta chains follows, all from one sample in a study of regulatory T cells in long-lasting Graves disease. One entry per CDR3 protein results from TCRdb running MiXCR on the multiplex PCR reads. The sample contains around 400,000 distinct CDR3 sequences, 10% to 15% of which appear only once. This same sample was also part of a study on T cells in Graves' hyperthyroidism and ophthalmopathy.

Sequencing used peripheral blood mononuclear cells (PBMCs), obtained at new diagnosis, from a patient treated with antithyroid drugs. All receptors come from a woman aged 18-30 years with Graves disease. The CDR3 runs from the conserved cysteine through the conserved F or W. D genes are given only for firm matches. Only some rows state a clone size, as once, few, many or a class for expanded clones.

TGTGCCAGCAGTTACGGCAGGGGCACTGAAGCTTTCTTT	CASSYGRGTEAFF	NA	TRBV6-5	TRBJ1-1	many
TGTGCCACCAGCAGAGATCAGGCTAACTATGGCTACACCTTC	CATSRDQANYGYTF	NA	TRBV15	TRBJ1-2	many
TGTGCCAGCAGAGCAACCGGAGGGGATCTCTACGAGCAGTACTTC	CASRATGGDLYEQYF	NA	TRBV28	TRBJ2-7	few
TGTGCCAGCAGCCCTCTCTCCGGGGAGCTGTTTTTT	CASSPLSGELFF	NA	TRBV12-3/TRBV12-4	TRBJ2-2	many
TGCGCCAGCAGCCGGGTTGTTATGAACACTGAAGCTTTCTTT	CASSRVVMNTEAFF	NA	TRBV4-3	TRBJ1-1	NA
TGTGCCAGCAGCTCCACGTCCGACGAGCAGTACTTC	CASSSTSDEQYF	NA	TRBV7-6	TRBJ2-7	many
TGTGCCAGCAGCTCCCACGGACGGCGGGACAGTCACGGAATTTTCTTT	CASSSHGRRDSHGIFF	TRBD1	TRBV7-6	TRBJ1-1	many
TGTGCCAGCAGTGCAGGCTGGGTGTGGGAGAACACTGAAGCTTTCTTT	CASSAGWVWENTEAFF	NA	TRBV27	TRBJ1-1	NA
TGTGCCAGCGACGGGGGAGGCACCTACAATGAGCAGTTCTTC	CASDGGGTYNEQFF	NA	TRBV5-6	TRBJ2-1	many
TGTGCCACCTCCTCAGATACGCAGTATTTT	CATSSDTQYF	NA	TRBV28	TRBJ2-3	many
TGTGCCAGCACCCCTCCCCGAGGTCAGGATCAGGATGAGCAGTTCTTC	CASTPPRGQDQDEQFF	NA	TRBV6-1	TRBJ2-1	many
TGTGCCAGCAGTTTGAGTCAGGGGCCGGGGGAGACCCAGTACTTC	CASSLSQGPGETQYF	NA	TRBV28	TRBJ2-5	NA
TGTGCCAGCAGTTTAAACCGCGCCAATGAGCAGTTCTTC	CASSLNRANEQFF	NA	TRBV7-2	TRBJ2-1	many
TGTGCCAGCAGCGCCGGGACTAGCGCACACAATGAGCAGTTCTTC	CASSAGTSAHNEQFF	TRBD2	TRBV11-2	TRBJ2-1	many
TGTGCCAGCAGTTTGTTCTTTGGGGTTCAGGAAAATGAGCAGTTCTTC	CASSLFFGVQENEQFF	NA	TRBV27	TRBJ2-1	many
TGCAGCGTTGAAGATTGGAGTGCGGGACAGTACTCCTACAATGAGCAGTTCTTC	CSVEDWSAGQYSYNEQFF	NA	TRBV29-1	TRBJ2-1	NA
TGTGCCTGGAGCGACTGGGGGGCGCGGGACACTGAAGCTTTCTTT	CAWSDWGARDTEAFF	NA	TRBV30	TRBJ1-1	once
TGTGCCAGCAGCCTCGGACTAGCGGGGGACAATGAGCAGTTCTTC	CASSLGLAGDNEQFF	TRBD2	TRBV27	TRBJ2-1	many
TGTGCCAGCAGCCAAAACCTGCTGATTACCGGGACTAGCGAGGAGAAGCGCAATGAGCAGTTCTTC	CASSQNLLITGTSEEKRNEQFF	TRBD2	TRBV12-3/TRBV12-4	TRBJ2-1	many
TGTGCCAGTCGACAGGGGGGCTATTTCGGAAATGAAGCTTTCTTT	CASRQGGYFGNEAFF	TRBD1	TRBV6-2/TRBV6-3	TRBJ1-1	few
TGTGCCACCAGTGATTTCGGAGGAGACGGACCCTACAATGAGCAGTTCTTC	CATSDFGGDGPYNEQFF	NA	TRBV24-1	TRBJ2-1	many
TGTGCCAGCAGCCAAGACCAACTCTCTGGAAACACCATATATTTT	CASSQDQLSGNTIYF	NA	TRBV7-2	TRBJ1-3	many
TGTGCCAGTACCCAGGACGGTTACGAGCAGTACTTC	CASTQDGYEQYF	NA	TRBV19	TRBJ2-7	NA
TGTGCCAGCAGCTTTAGCGGGGGGGCCGCGGAGACCCAGTACTTC	CASSFSGGAAETQYF	TRBD2	TRBV7-3	TRBJ2-5	few
TGTGCCAGCTCACCGACGTATGAGCAGTTCTTC	CASSPTYEQFF	NA	TRBV18	TRBJ2-1	many
TGTGCCAGCATCCAAGCGAGGGCGGGGGGGCACAATGAGCAGTTCTTC	CASIQARAGGHNEQFF	TRBD2	TRBV6-2/TRBV6-3	TRBJ2-1	NA
TGTGCCAGCAGCCTTATAGCGGGAGTTGAGACCCAGTACTTC	CASSLIAGVETQYF	TRBD2	TRBV7-3	TRBJ2-5	many
TGCGCCAGCAGCTTGGATGGGTCTTATGGCACTGAAGCTTTCTTT	CASSLDGSYGTEAFF	NA	TRBV5-1	TRBJ1-1	few
TGCGCCAGCAGCCAACCTGGACAGGGTAATCATCAAGAGACCCAGTACTTC	CASSQPGQGNHQETQYF	TRBD1	TRBV4-1	TRBJ2-5	many
TGTGCCATCAGTCCCAGGGGAGGCACAGATACGCAGTATTTT	CAISPRGGTDTQYF	NA	TRBV10-3	TRBJ2-3	NA
TGTGCCAGCAGTTCACTGGGACCTCTTGTGACCCAGTACTTC	CASSSLGPLVTQYF	NA	TRBV12-3/TRBV12-4	TRBJ2-5	many
TGTGCCAGCAGGCGACAGGTTACCGGGGAGCTGTTTTTT	CASRRQVTGELFF	NA	TRBV7-2	TRBJ2-2	many
TGTGCCAGCAGTTACGGAAGACTAGCAGCAGAGACCCAGTACTTC	CASSYGRLAAETQYF	TRBD2	TRBV6-2/TRBV6-3	TRBJ2-5	many
TGTGCCAGCAGCTTAGCGCCCGGGGACCATCAGCCCCAGCATTTT	CASSLAPGDHQPQHF	NA	TRBV7-9	TRBJ1-5	many
TGTGCCAGCAGCCTGCCTGCGTTGCGGGAGCTGTTTTTT	CASSLPALRELFF	NA	TRBV7-9	TRBJ2-2	few
TGTGCCAGCAGCCCAAGTTGGAACAATGAGCAGTTCTTC	CASSPSWNNEQFF	NA	TRBV7-2	TRBJ2-1	many
TGTGCCAGCAGTTACCTCCCAAACACTGAAGCTTTCTTT	CASSYLPNTEAFF	NA	TRBV6-9	TRBJ1-1	NA
TGTGCCAGCAGCTTTCGCCCCGGAGAGACCCAGTACTTC	CASSFRPGETQYF	NA	TRBV5-1	TRBJ2-5	many
TGCAGTGCTAGAGCCCCTATAGGAGGGAACACCGGGGAGCTGTTTTTT	CSARAPIGGNTGELFF	NA	TRBV20-1	TRBJ2-2	NA
TGTGCCAGCAGTTCGGGACAGAATAATTCACCCCTCCACTTT	CASSSGQNNSPLHF	TRBD1	TRBV11-1	TRBJ1-6	many
TGTGCCACCAGTGACAACACCCAGCCCTATGGCTACACCTTC	CATSDNTQPYGYTF	NA	TRBV24-1	TRBJ1-2	many
TGCGCCAGCAGCCAAGATGTGGGGGCTGGGGCCAACGTCCTGACTTTC	CASSQDVGAGANVLTF	NA	TRBV4-3	TRBJ2-6	NA
TGTGCCAGCGGACCGGGACAGGGGGCGAGGAATGAGCAGTTCTTC	CASGPGQGARNEQFF	TRBD1	TRBV27	TRBJ2-1	few
TGTGCCTGGAGTAGGACAGAGACCTACGAGCAGTACTTC	CAWSRTETYEQYF	NA	TRBV30	TRBJ2-7	many
TGTGCCAGCAGCTCCACAGTGGGGGCCGGGGAGCTGTTTTTT	CASSSTVGAGELFF	NA	TRBV7-2	TRBJ2-2	many
TGTGCCAGCAGTTCAGCAGGGACCTATGGCTACACCTTC	CASSSAGTYGYTF	NA	TRBV27	TRBJ1-2	once
TGCAGTGCTAGCCTGACGGACAATTCCTACAATGAGCAGTTCTTC	CSASLTDNSYNEQFF	NA	TRBV20-1	TRBJ2-1	many
TGCAGTGCAACAGTACCGGACACCGACAGGGGAAGAAACTACGAGCAGTACTTC	CSATVPDTDRGRNYEQYF	TRBD1	TRBV20-1	TRBJ2-7	few
TGTGCCAGCTCGCCAGCCGAGAACACCGGGGAGCTGTTTTTT	CASSPAENTGELFF	NA	TRBV18	TRBJ2-2	few
TGTGCCAGCAGTTATATTAGCACAGGGCCTATGAACACTGAAGCTTTCTTT	CASSYISTGPMNTEAFF	NA	TRBV6-9	TRBJ1-1	NA
TGCGCCAGCAGCCAAGTCCCTAAGGGAAGCTCGTCACCCCTCCACTTT	CASSQVPKGSSSPLHF	NA	TRBV4-3	TRBJ1-6	few
TGTGCCAGTAGTCCTAAGACTGATTACAATGAGCAGTTCTTC	CASSPKTDYNEQFF	NA	TRBV19	TRBJ2-1	few
TGTGCCAGCAGCGAGGACGGTACTAATGAAAAACTGTTTTTT	CASSEDGTNEKLFF	NA	TRBV9	TRBJ1-4	few
TGCGCCAGCAGCCGGACACCAACTAATGAAAAACTGTTTTTT	CASSRTPTNEKLFF	NA	TRBV4-3	TRBJ1-4	few
TGCAGCGTCGAGGGCGGGGCACGACGGACCTACAATGAGCAGTTCTTC	CSVEGGARRTYNEQFF	NA	TRBV29-1	TRBJ2-1	many
TGTGCCAGCAGTTACTTCGGGGGGAACGCTGAAGCTTTCTTT	CASSYFGGNAEAFF	NA	TRBV6-5	TRBJ1-1	few
TGCGCCAGCAGCCAAGATCCTGGACTAGCGGGACTCTCCTACAATGAGCAGTTCTTC	CASSQDPGLAGLSYNEQFF	TRBD2	TRBV4-3	TRBJ2-1	few
TGCGCCAGCAAGCGGAGCCTAGCCAAAAACATTCAGTACTTC	CASKRSLAKNIQYF	NA	TRBV10-2	TRBJ2-4	NA
TGTGCCAGCAGAAATCGGAGCGGGAGAAGACGAGAGCAGTTCTTC	CASRNRSGRRREQFF	TRBD2	TRBV7-9	TRBJ2-1	many
TGTGCCAGCAGTCCGTGGGGGCAGGGCTTCTCCTACAATGAGCAGTTCTTC	CASSPWGQGFSYNEQFF	NA	TRBV6-1	TRBJ2-1	NA